Below are 9 T cell receptor beta chains sequenced from a single sample in a study of T cell therapy after organ transplantation. Profiling relied on immunoSEQ multiplex PCR, and the TCRdb table lists in-frame clones only, not all of them. The repertoire holds roughly 15,000 clones, less than 90% seen once, with roughly 31% in the top ten. Time point denoted: 20-29 weeks after completion of therapy. Antigen specificity for these receptors is unknown. Sample: CD8+ T cells from blood, taken after autologous CMV-specific T cell therapy. The receptors originated from a human patient who had received a solid organ transplant and had CMV disease. Some T cells may be graft donor cells.

The J gene is TRBJ2-2, the V gene TRBV11-2, with TRBD2 matching over 7 bases. V trimming: 2 bases; J trimming: 0 bases; junction bases outside the gene matches: 6. This CDR3 region has 17 residues. Looked up from germline, CDR1 is SGHAT and CDR2 is FQNNGV. The CDR3, as DNA: TGTGCCAGCAGCTTAAAGCGGGGCCAGCCGAACACCGGGGAGCTGTTTTTT. Its translation: CASSLKRGQPNTGELFF.

The rearrangement joins TRBV6-4 to TRBJ2-3; D is perhaps TRBD1 (5 bases). The germline V and J ends were trimmed by 0 bases and 3 bases, with 13 bases remaining between them. There are 16 residues in the CDR3. Per germline, CDR1 MRHNA and CDR2 SNTAGT. The CDR3 sequence is CASSDSQQGHTDTQYF. CDR3 coding DNA: TGTGCCAGCAGTGACTCGCAGCAGGGTCATACAGATACGCAGTATTTT.

The rearrangement uses TRBV2 and TRBJ2-7, with 7 positions matching TRBD1. CDR3 length: 12 residues. Germline CDR1 is SNHLY and CDR2 is FYNNEI. V gave up 6 bases and J gave up 6 bases; unmatched junction bases: 5. The CDR3 spells CASRGTVLEQYF. DNA for the CDR3: TGTGCCAGCAGGGGGACAGTTCTCGAGCAGTACTTC. Variable domain in full (rest from reference TRBV2 and TRBJ2-7): EPEVTQTPSHQVTQMGQEVILRCVPISNHLYFYWYRQILGQKVEFLVSFYNNEISEKSEIFDDQFSVERPDGSNFTLKIRSTKLEDSAMYFCASRGTVLEQYFGPGTRLTVT.

The chain links TRBV5-4 to TRBJ2-2; D not certain. CDR3 length: 14 amino acids. Trimming removed 1 base at V and 6 bases at J, with 10 bases between. From germline, CDR1 is SGHNT and CDR2 YYREEE (reference sequence). DNA for the CDR3: TGTGCCAGCAGCTTGATCGGGTCTTCCGGGGAGCTGTTTTTT. Amino acid sequence: CASSLIGSSGELFF.

This clone was seen only once. The chain is built from TRBV5-6 and TRBJ1-5; D not certain. Trimming took off 0 bases at V and 5 bases at J, with 12 bases between the two ends. The CDR3 sequence is 15 residues long. Looked up from germline, CDR1 is SGHDT and CDR2 is YYEEEE. CDR3 in amino acids: CASSLDRKPDQPQHF. CDR3 bases: TGTGCCAGCAGCTTGGATCGGAAGCCCGATCAGCCCCAGCATTTT. Full variable domain (missing parts from reference TRBV5-6 and TRBJ1-5): DAGVTQSPTHLIKTRGQQVTLRCSPKSGHDTVSWYQQALGQGPQFIFQYYEEEERQRGNFPDRFSGHQFPNYSSELNVNALLLGDSALYLCASSLDRKPDQPQHFGDGTRLSIL.

The chain has TRBV13 and TRBJ2-7; 7 bases fit TRBD1. CDR3 length equals 14 residues. Looked up from germline, CDR1 is PRHDT and CDR2 is FYEKMQ (reference sequence). With V trimmed by 4 bases and J by 4 bases, 7 bases remained unmatched. CDR3 residues: CASSSQTGLYEQYF. The CDR3 DNA is TGTGCCAGCAGCTCGCAGACAGGGTTATACGAGCAGTACTTC.

This chain connects TRBV7-8 to TRBJ1-4; D unclear. CDR1 is SGHVS and CDR2 is FQNEAQ in the germline V gene. This CDR3 contains 16 residues. The V end lost 2 bases, the J end lost 0 bases, and 10 bases lay between the germline ends. The CDR3 loop is CASSLFLVPTNEKLFF. CDR3 nucleotides: TGTGCCAGCAGCTTATTTCTGGTCCCAACTAATGAAAAACTGTTTTTT.

The chain has TRBV6-4 and TRBJ2-3, with TRBD2 as a possible D gene (6 bases). Germline-derived CDR1 and CDR2 are MRHNA and SNTAGT. There are 15 residues in the CDR3. The germline V and J ends were trimmed by 3 bases and 2 bases, with 12 bases remaining between them. CDR3 bases: TGTGCCAGCAGTGAAGCTAGCGCAACCACAGATACGCAGTATTTT. Translated, it gives CASSEASATTDTQYF.

The chain combines TRBV2 with TRBJ2-5; TRBD1 agrees at 7 bases. The CDR3 has 15 residues. J was trimmed by 4 bases and V by 6 bases; bases with no gene match: 11. Germline V gene sequence: CDR1 SNHLY, CDR2 FYNNEI. DNA of the CDR3: TGTGCCAGCAGCCCTCAAACAGGGGCCCCAGAGACCCAGTACTTC. Residues: CASSPQTGAPETQYF.